This T cell receptor beta chain was profiled in a study of blood T cell repertoires in COVID-19. Study-wide context: Sites in the United States, Italy and Spain provided acute and convalescent COVID-19 samples. From T cells, B-cell-depleted T cells, or PBMCs came the material, which was cDNA or gDNA.

In the study's own analysis: Scientists estimated how many nucleated cells there were by amplifying reference gene primers. Libraries were prepared by immunoSEQ multiplex PCR; TCRdb keeps only in-frame clonotypes and omits some of them. V and J calls and clone size are copied from that table; D and trimming were computed from the DNA. The sample gives over 50,000 clones, approximately 88% of which show up once; 4.5% to 5% is in the top ten. Trimming removed 4 bases from V and 6 bases from J, with 16 bases in between. This CDR3 has 14 residues. Looked up from germline, CDR1 is LNHDA and CDR2 is SQIVND (reference sequence).

V usage is TRBV19 and J usage is TRBJ2-7; tentative D call: TRBD1 (5 bases). The sample was peripheral blood. This receptor was identified in a human donor in a cohort sampled during active COVID-19. The CDR3 is CASSTIAGRGEQYF. DNA for the CDR3: TGTGCCAGTAGTACCATCGCAGGAAGGGGCGAGCAGTACTTC.